The next 28 T cell receptor beta chains were all read from a single sample in a study of T cell repertoires in cytomegalovirus infection. TCRdb processed the reads anew with MiXCR; each CDR3 protein has one entry. The repertoire consists of over 300,000 distinct CDR3 sequences, with roughly 9.5% occurring once and the leading ten covering around 4.1%. Input material: PBMCs. These TCRs come from a human donor in good health (CMV status not recorded). Some clones in this sample may be carry-over from other donors' samples.

This clonotype was observed many times. V gene TRBV7-3 combines with J gene TRBJ1-1; D possibly corresponds to TRBD1 (5 bases). Germline V gene lookup returns CDR1 SGHTA and CDR2 FQGTGA. This CDR3 region has 15 residues. Between the trimmed V and J ends, which lost 0 bases and 2 bases, there was a span of 10 bases. CDR3 loop: CASSLTPGLNTEAFF. The CDR3 region has the DNA TGTGCCAGCAGCTTAACTCCAGGGCTAAACACTGAAGCTTTCTTT.

This clonotype was recorded a few times. The V gene is TRBV6-1, the J gene TRBJ1-5; 7 bases are a match to TRBD1. CDR3 size: 16 residues. Germline V gene lookup returns CDR1 MNHNS and CDR2 SASEGT. The V gene end was trimmed by 1 base and the J gene end by 10 bases; junction bases not matched to a gene: 13. For the CDR3, the DNA is TGTGCCAGCAGTGAAGGCGGCGGACAGGTCGGTTTACCCCAGCATTTT. Its protein product is CASSEGGGQVGLPQHF.

This clonotype was found many times. V is TRBV12-3 or TRBV12-4 and J is TRBJ2-1; no clear D gene. The CDR3 extends over 14 amino acids. V lost 7 bases, J lost 7 bases, and 17 bases lay in between. CDR3 protein: CASTPRLAINEQFF. The DNA of the CDR3 is TGTGCCAGCACCCCCAGATTAGCAATTAATGAGCAGTTCTTC.

This clonotype has only a few counts. CDR3 loop: CASSFRDSTDTQYF. The CDR3 region has the DNA TGTGCCAGCAGTTTCCGGGACAGCACAGATACGCAGTATTTT. The chain has TRBV12-3 or TRBV12-4 and TRBJ2-3, with D possibly called TRBD1 or TRBD2 (5 bases each). V shed 3 bases and J shed 0 bases, with 7 bases lying between them. CDR3 size: 14 residues.

The sample holds a few counts of this clonotype. The chain has TRBV7-9 and TRBJ2-7; TRBD1 is a possible D gene (5 bases). CDR1 and CDR2 (germline): SEHNR, FQNEAQ (reference sequence). The V and J ends lost 5 bases and 5 bases respectively, with 16 bases between them. The CDR3 extends over 14 amino acids. This chain's CDR3 is CASSPRKGANEQYF. For the CDR3, the DNA is TGTGCCAGCAGCCCTCGCAAAGGGGCCAACGAGCAGTACTTC.

About this clonotype itself: A much larger clone lies one base from this, so it may be a read error. This chain connects TRBV7-2 to TRBJ2-7; perhaps D is TRBD1 or TRBD2 (5 bases each). The ends were cut back, 4 bases at V and 2 bases at J, with 12 bases in the middle. The germline V gene encodes CDR1 SGHTA and CDR2 FQGNSA. The CDR3 has 14 amino acids. In nucleotides, the CDR3 is TGTGCCAGCAGCTGGGACGCCAGCCCCTACGAGCAGTACTTC. Translating gives CASSWDASPYEQYF.

In its sample, this clonotype was seen many times. This chain links TRBV7-2 with TRBJ2-7; TRBD1 agrees at 7 bases. CDR1 is SGHTA and CDR2 is FQGNSA in the germline V gene. The CDR3 has 15 amino acids. V lost 3 bases, J lost 4 bases, and 9 bases stayed unmatched. Written as DNA, the CDR3 is TGTGCCAGCAGCTTCGGGCAGGGGGTTGGGTACGAGCAGTACTTC. Amino acids: CASSFGQGVGYEQYF.

Notes on this clonotype: The junction shows a germline mismatch at one end, possibly a read error. This chain links TRBV4-1 with TRBJ1-1; maybe TRBD1 (5 bases). The CDR3 is made up of 15 amino acids. Germline-derived CDR1 and CDR2 are MGHRA and YSYEKL. The CDR3 DNA reads as TGTGCCAGCAGCCAAGGGACGGGTACGTTAACTGAAGCTTTCTTT. It codes for CASSQGTGTLTEAFF.

This clonotype was seen many times. The V call is TRBV18, the J call TRBJ2-5; D is perhaps TRBD1 (6 bases). In germline, CDR1 is KGHSH, CDR2 LQKENI. There are 16 residues in the CDR3. Trimming removed 6 bases from V and 2 bases from J, with 19 bases in between. In DNA form, the CDR3 reads TGTGCCAGCTCGTCTGTTACAGGGACAACTCAAGAGACCCAGTACTTC. The encoded protein is CASSSVTGTTQETQYF.

This clonotype showed up many times. This chain connects TRBV29-1 to TRBJ1-3; D is perhaps TRBD1 (6 bases). In germline, CDR1 is SQVTM, CDR2 ANQGSEA. The CDR3 length is 16 residues. Trimming pared 4 bases from V and 0 bases from J, leaving 16 bases between. The CDR3 here is CSVGGYDRSSGNTIYF. CDR3 DNA: TGCAGCGTTGGAGGGTATGACAGGAGCTCTGGAAACACCATATATTTT.

There are many counts of this clonotype. The chain combines TRBV7-8 with TRBJ2-3, with 9 positions matching TRBD2. This CDR3 is 15 amino acids long. The germline gives CDR1 SGHVS, CDR2 FQNEAQ. With 4 bases clipped from V and 0 bases from J, the junction kept 2 bases outside the gene matches. In DNA, the CDR3 is TGTGCCAGCAGCTCCGGGACTAGCAGCACAGATACGCAGTATTTT. This gives the protein CASSSGTSSTDTQYF.

This clonotype was observed a few times. This chain joins TRBV20-1 and TRBJ1-2; 8 nucleotides agree with TRBD1. The CDR3 is made up of 15 amino acids. Germline values: CDR1 DFQATT, CDR2 SNEGSKA (reference sequence). V shed 0 bases and J 3 bases; nucleotides not matched to a gene: 6. This CDR3 is CSARDPNRGDYGYTF. Here the CDR3 DNA reads TGCAGTGCTAGAGATCCTAACAGGGGGGACTATGGCTACACCTTC.

The CDR3 nucleotides are TGTGCCATCAGTCGGGACGGCAATCAGCCCCAGCATTTT. As protein: CAISRDGNQPQHF. The chain has TRBV10-3 and TRBJ1-5; D is possibly TRBD1 (5 bases). V lost 5 bases to trimming and J lost 2 bases, with 7 bases between them. Germline V CDR1 and CDR2: ENHRY, SYGVKD. The CDR3 runs to 13 residues.

On this clonotype itself: Possible read error: a much larger clone is one base away. The rearrangement uses TRBV28 and TRBJ2-4; tentative D call: TRBD2 (5 bases). This CDR3 is built from 15 residues. In germline, CDR1 is MDHEN, CDR2 SYDVKM. The CDR3 is CASSSRLLAKSIQYF. Here the CDR3 DNA reads TGTGCCAGCAGTTCCCGACTCCTAGCCAAAAGCATTCAGTACTTC.

The rearrangement links TRBV7-8 to TRBJ1-2, with D hard to call. The V end lost 1 base, the J end lost 2 bases, and 11 bases lay between the germline ends. This CDR3 region has 15 residues. Germline CDR1 reads SGHVS; CDR2 reads FQNEAQ. The CDR3: CASSLEGRRNYGYTF. In nucleotides, the CDR3 is TGTGCCAGCAGCTTAGAAGGCAGGAGGAACTATGGCTACACCTTC.

Many counts were recorded for this clonotype. The V call is TRBV27, the J call TRBJ1-2; 7 bases line up with TRBD1. The ends lost 5 bases at V and 4 bases at J; junction bases unmatched: 10. The CDR3 spans 15 residues. Germline V gene data show CDR1 as MNHEY and CDR2 as SMNVEV (reference sequence). The CDR3 loop reads CASSRTGSSSYGYTF. CDR3 nucleotides: TGTGCCAGCAGTCGGACAGGATCATCCTCCTATGGCTACACCTTC.

This clonotype was detected many times. The CDR3: CASSLLGRTIGGTDTQYF. The CDR3 DNA is TGTGCCAGCAGCTTACTTGGACGGACAATCGGCGGCACAGATACGCAGTATTTT. J is TRBJ2-3 and V is TRBV7-2, with D possibly being TRBD1 (5 bases). The V end lost 2 bases, the J end lost 1 base, and 19 bases lay between the germline ends. CDR3 length: 18 amino acids. The germline V gene encodes CDR1 SGHTA and CDR2 FQGNSA.

This clonotype came up many times. V gene TRBV7-2 combines with J gene TRBJ1-1; no definite D call. The germline V and J ends were trimmed by 2 bases and 9 bases, with 10 bases remaining between them. Germline lookup yields CDR1 SGHTA and CDR2 FQGNSA. This CDR3 is 12 amino acids long. The CDR3 DNA reads TGTGCCAGCAGCTTAAGGGAGACGCAAGCTTTCTTT. Translating it yields CASSLRETQAFF.

This clonotype was seen ten or more times. The V call is TRBV30, the J call TRBJ1-1, with D possibly being TRBD1 (6 bases). This CDR3 region has 16 residues. Per the germline V gene, CDR1 is GTSNPN and CDR2 is SVGIG (reference sequence). V lost 5 bases, J lost 3 bases, and 22 bases lay in between. Here the CDR3 reads CAWGSEGSQGDTEAFF. In nucleotides, the CDR3 is TGTGCCTGGGGGTCCGAGGGCTCACAGGGTGACACTGAAGCTTTCTTT.

In this sample, this clonotype turned up a few times. The rearrangement uses TRBV15 and TRBJ2-3, with D possibly matching TRBD2 (6 bases). V gave up 0 bases and J gave up 0 bases, with 13 bases separating them. Germline CDR1 reads LNHNV; CDR2 reads YYDKDF (reference sequence). CDR3 size: 17 residues. CDR3 DNA sequence: TGTGCCACCAGCAGAGATAAGGCGGCGGGAAGCACAGATACGCAGTATTTT. Its translation is CATSRDKAAGSTDTQYF. Full variable domain (missing parts from reference TRBV15 and TRBJ2-3): DAMVIQNPRYQVTQFGKPVTLSCSQTLNHNVMYWYQQKSSQAPKLLFHYYDKDFNNEADTPDNFQSRRPNTSFCFLDIRSPGLGDTAMYLCATSRDKAAGSTDTQYFGPGTRLTVL.

A few counts support this clonotype. The chain links TRBV20-1 to TRBJ2-3, with a tentative D call TRBD1 (6 bases). V was trimmed by 5 bases and J by 1 base, leaving 16 bases between them. Per germline, CDR1 DFQATT and CDR2 SNEGSKA (reference sequence). This CDR3 comprises 15 residues. This CDR3 reads CSAPSGRGRTDTQYF. The CDR3 coding sequence is TGCAGTGCTCCGTCCGGCAGGGGTCGCACAGATACGCAGTATTTT.

This clonotype was observed a few times. The chain has TRBV4-1 and TRBJ2-7, with 8 bases fitting TRBD1. CDR3 size: 16 residues. Germline CDR1 and CDR2: MGHRA and YSYEKL. V lost 0 bases to trimming and J lost 5 bases; unmatched junction nucleotides: 9. CDR3 DNA: TGCGCCAGCAGCCAAGATCCCGGACAGGGTAGACACGAGCAGTACTTC. Translated: CASSQDPGQGRHEQYF.

This clonotype was counted between two and nine times. The chain carries TRBV9 and TRBJ2-1, with 10 bases aligning to TRBD2. Germline V gene data show CDR1 as SGDLS and CDR2 as YYNGEE. The CDR3 is 17 residues long. Trimming took 3 bases from V and 6 from J; bases not matched to a gene: 12. CDR3 amino acids: CASSARPSSGGSNEQFF. The CDR3 nucleotides are TGTGCCAGCAGCGCGCGCCCTTCTAGCGGGGGTAGCAATGAGCAGTTCTTC.

This clonotype has a count of ten or more. The rearrangement joins TRBV4-3 to TRBJ1-2; the match to TRBD1 covers 7 bases. After removal of 4 bases from V and 2 bases from J, the junction contained 7 bases not matched to a gene. CDR1 and CDR2 (germline): LGHNA, YSLEER. The CDR3 runs 15 residues. The DNA of the CDR3 is TGCGCCAGCAGCCGTTCAGCACAGGGGAACTATGGCTACACCTTC. Translation: CASSRSAQGNYGYTF.

The sample holds one count of this clonotype. A much larger clone lies one base from this, so it may be a read error. V and J are TRBV7-6 and TRBJ2-1; D not certain. The CDR3 totals 14 residues. V was clipped by 5 bases and J by 7 bases, with 15 bases between them. Germline CDR1 SGHVS, CDR2 FNYEAQ. Here the CDR3 DNA reads TGTGCCAGCAGCAAGGCCACCTTAGAAAATGAGCAGTTCTTC. Its translation is CASSKATLENEQFF.

This clonotype was counted a few times. The V call is TRBV6-8, the J call TRBJ1-3; 7 nucleotides match TRBD1. Germline loops: CDR1 MNHGY, CDR2 SAAAGT. This CDR3 contains 15 residues. The J segment lost 4 bases and the V segment lost 2 bases, leaving 5 bases of the junction unmatched. Here the CDR3 DNA reads TGTGCCAGCAGTTACACAGGGGTGGGAGGAAACACCATATATTTT. Protein product: CASSYTGVGGNTIYF.

This clonotype came up many times. The rearrangement links TRBV7-2 to TRBJ2-7, with a weak D call TRBD1 (6 bases). CDR1 is SGHTA, CDR2 FQGNSA, per germline. Between the trimmed V and J ends, which lost 4 bases and 5 bases, there was a span of 15 bases. The CDR3 is 14 residues long. The CDR3, as DNA: TGTGCCAGCAGCTCGGATGGACAGTTCGACGAGCAGTACTTC. The encoded protein is CASSSDGQFDEQYF.

This clonotype has just a few counts. The V gene is TRBV20-1, the J gene TRBJ2-3; no clear D gene. Germline V lookup: CDR1 DFQATT, CDR2 SNEGSKA (reference sequence). Trimming cost V 6 bases and J 3 bases, with 10 bases left between them. The CDR3 loop spans 12 amino acids. CDR3 loop: CSAWSRTDTQYF. The CDR3 bases are TGCAGTGCGTGGTCTAGGACAGATACGCAGTATTTT.